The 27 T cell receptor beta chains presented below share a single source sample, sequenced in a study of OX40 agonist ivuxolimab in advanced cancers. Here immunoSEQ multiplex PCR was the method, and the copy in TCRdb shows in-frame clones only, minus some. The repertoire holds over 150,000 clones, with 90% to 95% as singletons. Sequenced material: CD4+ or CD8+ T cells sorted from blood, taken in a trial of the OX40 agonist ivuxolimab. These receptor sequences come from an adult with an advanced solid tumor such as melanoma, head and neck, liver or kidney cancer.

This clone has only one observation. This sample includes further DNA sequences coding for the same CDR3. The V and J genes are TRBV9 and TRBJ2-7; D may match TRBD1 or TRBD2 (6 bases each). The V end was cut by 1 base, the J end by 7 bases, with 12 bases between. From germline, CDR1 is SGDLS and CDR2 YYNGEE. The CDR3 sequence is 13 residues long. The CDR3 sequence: CASSVTGAGEQYF. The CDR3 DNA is TGTGCCAGCAGCGTAACGGGGGCTGGAGAGCAGTACTTC.

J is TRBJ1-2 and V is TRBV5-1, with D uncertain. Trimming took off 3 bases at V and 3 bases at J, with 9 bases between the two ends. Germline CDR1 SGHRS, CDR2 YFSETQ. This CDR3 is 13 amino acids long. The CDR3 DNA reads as TGCGCCAGCAGCTCTCAGCCGGACTATGGCTACACCTTC. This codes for CASSSQPDYGYTF. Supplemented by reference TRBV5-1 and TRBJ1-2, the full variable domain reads KAGVTQTPRYLIKTRGQQVTLSCSPISGHRSVSWYQQTPGQGLQFLFEYFSETQRNKGNFPGRFSGRQFSNSRSEMNVSTLELGDSALYLCASSSQPDYGYTFGSGTRLTVV.

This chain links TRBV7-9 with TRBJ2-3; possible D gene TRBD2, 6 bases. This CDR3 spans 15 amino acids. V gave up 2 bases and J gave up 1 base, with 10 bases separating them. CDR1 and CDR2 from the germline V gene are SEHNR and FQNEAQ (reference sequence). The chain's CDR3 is CASSLRGGGTDTQYF. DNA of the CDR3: TGTGCCAGCAGCTTAAGGGGAGGAGGCACAGATACGCAGTATTTT. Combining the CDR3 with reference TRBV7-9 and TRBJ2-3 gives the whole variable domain DTGVSQNPRHKITKRGQNVTFRCDPISEHNRLYWYRQTLGQGPEFLTYFQNEAQLEKSRLLSDRFSAERPKGSFSTLEIQRTEQGDSAMYLCASSLRGGGTDTQYFGPGTRLTVL.

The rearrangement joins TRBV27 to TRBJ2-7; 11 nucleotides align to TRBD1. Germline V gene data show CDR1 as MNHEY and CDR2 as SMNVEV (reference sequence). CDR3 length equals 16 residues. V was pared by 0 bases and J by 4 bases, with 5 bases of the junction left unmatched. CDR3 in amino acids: CASSLSRTGGSYEQYF. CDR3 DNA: TGTGCCAGCAGTTTATCACGGACAGGGGGCTCGTACGAGCAGTACTTC.

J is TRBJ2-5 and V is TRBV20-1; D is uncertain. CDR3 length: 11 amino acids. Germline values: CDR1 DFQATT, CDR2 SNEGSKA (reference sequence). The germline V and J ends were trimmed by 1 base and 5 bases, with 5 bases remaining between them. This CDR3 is CSARVAETQYF. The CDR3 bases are TGCAGTGCTAGAGTCGCCGAGACCCAGTACTTC.

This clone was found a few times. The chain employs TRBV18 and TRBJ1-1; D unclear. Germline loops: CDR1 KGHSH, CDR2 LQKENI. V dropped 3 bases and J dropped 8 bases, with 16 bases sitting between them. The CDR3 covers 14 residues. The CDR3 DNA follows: TGTGCCAGCTCACCGACCGGGGTTCCTCAGGAAGCTTTCTTT. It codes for CASSPTGVPQEAFF.

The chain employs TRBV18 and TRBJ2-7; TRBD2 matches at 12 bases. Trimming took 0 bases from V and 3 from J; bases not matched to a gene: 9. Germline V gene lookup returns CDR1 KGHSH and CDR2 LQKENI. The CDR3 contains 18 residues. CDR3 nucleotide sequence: TGTGCCAGCTCACCACCGGGAGGACTAGCGGGATTGGTCTACGAGCAGTACTTC. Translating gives CASSPPGGLAGLVYEQYF.

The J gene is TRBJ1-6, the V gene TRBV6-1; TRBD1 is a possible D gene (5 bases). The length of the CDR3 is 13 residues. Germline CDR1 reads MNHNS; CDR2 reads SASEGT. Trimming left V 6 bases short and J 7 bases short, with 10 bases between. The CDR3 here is CASRETANSPLHF. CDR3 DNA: TGTGCCAGCAGGGAGACAGCGAATTCACCCCTCCACTTT.

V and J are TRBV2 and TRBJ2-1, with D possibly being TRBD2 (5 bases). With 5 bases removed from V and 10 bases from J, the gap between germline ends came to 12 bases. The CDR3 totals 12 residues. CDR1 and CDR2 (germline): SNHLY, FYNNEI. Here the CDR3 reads CASSSGRGEQFF. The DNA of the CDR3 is TGTGCCAGCAGTTCTGGCCGCGGGGAGCAGTTCTTC.

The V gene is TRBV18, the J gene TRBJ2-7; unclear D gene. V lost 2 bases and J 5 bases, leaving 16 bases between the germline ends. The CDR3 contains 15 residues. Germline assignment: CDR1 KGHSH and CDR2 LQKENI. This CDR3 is CASSPIQDSYDEQYF. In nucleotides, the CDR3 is TGTGCCAGCTCACCAATCCAGGATTCGTACGACGAGCAGTACTTC.

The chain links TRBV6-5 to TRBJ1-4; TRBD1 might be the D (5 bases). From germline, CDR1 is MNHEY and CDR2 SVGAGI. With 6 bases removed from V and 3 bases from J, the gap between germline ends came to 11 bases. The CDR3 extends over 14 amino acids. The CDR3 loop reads CASSLTASNEKLFF. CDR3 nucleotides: TGTGCCAGCAGCCTGACAGCCTCTAATGAAAAACTGTTTTTT.

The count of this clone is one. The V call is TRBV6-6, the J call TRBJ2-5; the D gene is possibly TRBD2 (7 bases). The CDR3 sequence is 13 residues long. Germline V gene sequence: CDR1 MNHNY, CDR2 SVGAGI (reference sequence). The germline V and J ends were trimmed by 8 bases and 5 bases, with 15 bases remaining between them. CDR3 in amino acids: CASRMGGLETQYF. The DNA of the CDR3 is TGTGCCAGCCGCATGGGGGGGCTTGAGACCCAGTACTTC.

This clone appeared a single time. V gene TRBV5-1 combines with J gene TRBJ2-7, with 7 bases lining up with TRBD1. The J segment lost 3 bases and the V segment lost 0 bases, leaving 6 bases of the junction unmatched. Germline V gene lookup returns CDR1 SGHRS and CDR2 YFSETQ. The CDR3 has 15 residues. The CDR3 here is CASSLEGTARYEQYF. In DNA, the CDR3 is TGCGCCAGCAGCTTGGAGGGGACAGCACGCTACGAGCAGTACTTC.

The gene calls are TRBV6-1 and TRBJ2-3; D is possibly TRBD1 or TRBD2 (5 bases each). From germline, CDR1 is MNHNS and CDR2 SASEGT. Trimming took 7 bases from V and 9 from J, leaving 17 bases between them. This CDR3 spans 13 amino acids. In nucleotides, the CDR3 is TGTGCCAGCACCATCACAATGGGGGTCACGCAGTATTTT. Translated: CASTITMGVTQYF.

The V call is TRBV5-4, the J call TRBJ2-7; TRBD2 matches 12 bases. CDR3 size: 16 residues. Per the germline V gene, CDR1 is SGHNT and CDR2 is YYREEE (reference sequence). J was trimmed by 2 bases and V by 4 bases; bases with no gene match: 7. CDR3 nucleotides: TGTGCCAGCAGCCGCGGACTAGCGGGGAACGCCTACGAGCAGTACTTC. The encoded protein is CASSRGLAGNAYEQYF.

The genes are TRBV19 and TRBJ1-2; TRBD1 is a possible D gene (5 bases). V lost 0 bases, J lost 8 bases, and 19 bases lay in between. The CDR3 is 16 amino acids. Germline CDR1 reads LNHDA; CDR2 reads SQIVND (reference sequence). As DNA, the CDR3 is TGTGCCAGTAGTATAGATCTATCATGGCAGGGCAGCGGCTACACCTTC. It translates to CASSIDLSWQGSGYTF.

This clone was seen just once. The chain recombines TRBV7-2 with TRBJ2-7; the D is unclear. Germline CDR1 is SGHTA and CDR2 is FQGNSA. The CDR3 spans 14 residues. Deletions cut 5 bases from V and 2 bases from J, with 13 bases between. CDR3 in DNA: TGTGCCAGCAGCCCCTCAGACGGCCCCTACGAGCAGTACTTC. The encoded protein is CASSPSDGPYEQYF. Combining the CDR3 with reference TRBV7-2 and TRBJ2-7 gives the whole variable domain GAGVSQSPSNKVTEKGKDVELRCDPISGHTALYWYRQSLGQGLEFLIYFQGNSAPDKSGLPSDRFSAERTGGSVSTLTIQRTQQEDSAVYLCASSPSDGPYEQYFGPGTRLTVT.

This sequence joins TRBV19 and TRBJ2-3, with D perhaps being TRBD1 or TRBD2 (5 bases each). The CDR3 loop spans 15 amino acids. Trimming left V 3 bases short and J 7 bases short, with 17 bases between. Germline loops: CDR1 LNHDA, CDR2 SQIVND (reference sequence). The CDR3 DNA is TGTGCCAGTAGTATGCCGGGGCTAACCCCATATACGCAGTATTTT. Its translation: CASSMPGLTPYTQYF. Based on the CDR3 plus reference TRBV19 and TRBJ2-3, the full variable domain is DGGITQSPKYLFRKEGQNVTLSCEQNLNHDAMYWYRQDPGQGLRLIYYSQIVNDFQKGDIAEGYSVSREKKESFPLTVTSAQKNPTAFYLCASSMPGLTPYTQYFGPGTRLTVL.

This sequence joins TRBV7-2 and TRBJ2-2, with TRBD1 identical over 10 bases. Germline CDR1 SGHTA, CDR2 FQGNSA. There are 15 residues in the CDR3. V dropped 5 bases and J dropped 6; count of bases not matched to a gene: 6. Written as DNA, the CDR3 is TGTGCCAGCAGCCCCCGGACAGGGGGGGCCGGGGAGCTGTTTTTT. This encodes CASSPRTGGAGELFF.

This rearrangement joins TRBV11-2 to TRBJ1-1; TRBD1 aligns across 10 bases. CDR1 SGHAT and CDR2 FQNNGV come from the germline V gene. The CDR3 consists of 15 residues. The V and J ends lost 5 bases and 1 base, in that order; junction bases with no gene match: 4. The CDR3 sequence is CASSTRTGGNTEAFF. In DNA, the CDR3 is TGTGCCAGCAGCACCCGGACAGGGGGGAACACTGAAGCTTTCTTT.

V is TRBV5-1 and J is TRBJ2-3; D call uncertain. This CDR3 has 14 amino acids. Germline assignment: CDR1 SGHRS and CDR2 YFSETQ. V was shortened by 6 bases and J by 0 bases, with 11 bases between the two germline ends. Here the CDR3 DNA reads TGCGCCAGCACCTTACAGCCTAGCACAGATACGCAGTATTTT. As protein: CASTLQPSTDTQYF.

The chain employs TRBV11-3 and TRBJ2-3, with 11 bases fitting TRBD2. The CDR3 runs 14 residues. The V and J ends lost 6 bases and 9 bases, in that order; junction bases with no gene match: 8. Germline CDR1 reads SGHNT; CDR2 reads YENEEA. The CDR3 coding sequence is TGTGCCAGCAGTTCGACTAGCGGGGTCCAGACGCAGTATTTT. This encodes CASSSTSGVQTQYF.

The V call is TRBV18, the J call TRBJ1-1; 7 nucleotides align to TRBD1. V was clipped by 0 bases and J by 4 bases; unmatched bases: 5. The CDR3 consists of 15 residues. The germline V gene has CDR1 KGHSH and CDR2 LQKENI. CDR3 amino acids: CASSPPIGGFTEAFF. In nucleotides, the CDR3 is TGTGCCAGCTCACCACCCATAGGGGGCTTCACTGAAGCTTTCTTT.

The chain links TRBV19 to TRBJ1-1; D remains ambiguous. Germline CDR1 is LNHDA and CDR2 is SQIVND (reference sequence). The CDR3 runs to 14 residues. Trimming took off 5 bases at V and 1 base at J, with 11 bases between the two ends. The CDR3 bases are TGTGCCAGTAGTGTTGGACGCCAGAACACTGAAGCTTTCTTT. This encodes CASSVGRQNTEAFF.

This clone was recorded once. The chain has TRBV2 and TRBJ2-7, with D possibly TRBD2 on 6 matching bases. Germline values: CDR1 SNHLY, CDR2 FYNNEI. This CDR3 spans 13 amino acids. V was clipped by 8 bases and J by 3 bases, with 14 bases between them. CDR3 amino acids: CASDRDSHYEQYF. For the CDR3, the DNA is TGTGCCAGCGACCGGGACTCTCACTACGAGCAGTACTTC.

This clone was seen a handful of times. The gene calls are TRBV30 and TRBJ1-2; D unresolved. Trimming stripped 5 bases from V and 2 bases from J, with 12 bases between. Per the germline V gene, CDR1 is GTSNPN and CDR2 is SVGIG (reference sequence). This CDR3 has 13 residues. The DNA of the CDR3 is TGTGCCTGGGGGAGGGAGTCGAACTATGGCTACACCTTC. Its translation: CAWGRESNYGYTF.

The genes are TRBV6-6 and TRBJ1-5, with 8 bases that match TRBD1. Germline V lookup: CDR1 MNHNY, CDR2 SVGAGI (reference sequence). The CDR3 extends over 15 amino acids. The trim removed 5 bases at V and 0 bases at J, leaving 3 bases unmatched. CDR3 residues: CASSPTGASNQPQHF. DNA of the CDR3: TGTGCCAGCAGTCCGACAGGGGCTAGCAATCAGCCCCAGCATTTT.